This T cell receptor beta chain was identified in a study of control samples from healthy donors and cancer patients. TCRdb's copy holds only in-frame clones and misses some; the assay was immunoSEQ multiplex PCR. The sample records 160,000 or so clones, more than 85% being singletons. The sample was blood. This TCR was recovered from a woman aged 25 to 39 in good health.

The CDR3 DNA is TGTGCCAGCAGCGTACTGGGACAGGGGAATTCACCCCTCCACTTT. This gives the protein CASSVLGQGNSPLHF. V is TRBV9 and J is TRBJ1-6; TRBD1 matches 10 bases. V was clipped by 1 base and J by 7 bases; unmatched bases: 2. There are 15 residues in the CDR3. The germline V gene encodes CDR1 SGDLS and CDR2 YYNGEE. The full variable domain, completed using reference TRBV9 and TRBJ1-6, is DSGVTQTPKHLITATGQRVTLRCSPRSGDLSVYWYQQSLDQGLQFLIQYYNGEERAKGNILERFSAQQFPDLHSELNLSSLELGDSALYFCASSVLGQGNSPLHFGNGTRLTVT.